This TCR beta chain was retrieved from a study of T cells in localized non-small cell lung cancer. Data came from immunoSEQ multiplex PCR; TCRdb stores just in-frame clones and leaves some out. The table has roughly 18,000 clones, about 83% seen once; the top ten hold 25%. This CDR3 is built from 15 residues. Per the germline V gene, CDR1 is SGHAT and CDR2 is FQNNGV. Trimming shortened V by 3 bases and J by 2 bases, and 10 bases separated the two germline ends. This specimen was peripheral blood, taken before any cancer treatment. This sequence was found in a female donor at least 60 years old with stage I lung adenocarcinoma. The chain has TRBV11-2 and TRBJ2-2; maybe TRBD1 (5 bases). CDR3 residues: CASSFRVGNTGELFF. CDR3 coding DNA: TGTGCCAGCAGCTTCAGGGTAGGAAACACCGGGGAGCTGTTTTTT. Based on the CDR3 plus reference TRBV11-2 and TRBJ2-2, the full variable domain is EAGVAQSPRYKIIEKRQSVAFWCNPISGHATLYWYQQILGQGPKLLIQFQNNGVVDDSQLPKDRFSAERLKGVDSTLKIQPAKLEDSAVYLCASSFRVGNTGELFFGEGSRLTVL.